This T cell receptor beta chain originates from a study of shared clonotypes between healthy human individuals. For the study at large: CD8 memory received one plate per donor, CD8 naive two, CD4 memory three and CD4 naive three.

The repertoire was sequenced with immunoSEQ multiplex PCR; TCRdb's copy has only in-frame clones and lacks some. The sample has 2 million to 3 million clones; roughly 93% are singletons. This clone was seen once. Its antigen is undetermined. Study results and caveats: The naive CD4 repertoires of several donors were compared, and roughly 5.1% of clonotypes were shared. It was anticipated that sequencing depth would influence how many clonotypes donors shared.

The length of the CDR3 is 15 residues. Losses at the gene ends were 5 bases for V and 4 bases for J; bases not matched to a gene: 8. Looked up from germline, CDR1 is LGHNT and CDR2 is FRNRAP. The source material was naive CD4+ T cells from PBMCs. Subset specified: CD45RA+ positively selected. The J gene is TRBJ2-3, the V gene TRBV12-5; 8 bases are shared with TRBD1. The TCR originated in a man aged 18 to 30 in good health. Some clones in this sample may be carry-over from other donors' samples. CDR3 region: CASGESGQGADTQYF. The CDR3 nucleotides read TGTGCTAGTGGTGAGTCCGGACAGGGCGCAGATACGCAGTATTTT.